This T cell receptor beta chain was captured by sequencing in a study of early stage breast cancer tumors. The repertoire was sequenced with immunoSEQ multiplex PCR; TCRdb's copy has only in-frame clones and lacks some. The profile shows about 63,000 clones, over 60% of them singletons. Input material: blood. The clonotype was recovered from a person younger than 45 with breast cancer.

Here the CDR3 DNA reads TGTGCCAGCAGCAAAGAAGAAGGAGCTAGCGGGTACACAGATACGCAGTATTTT. It is translated as CASSKEEGASGYTDTQYF. This chain uses TRBV21-1 with TRBJ2-3; TRBD2 is the table's D call, not checked against the DNA. TRBV21-1 is a pseudogene locus. The CDR3 extends over 18 amino acids.